This T cell receptor (beta chain) was captured in a study of CD8+CD57+ T cells in acquired aplastic anemia. Study overall: The study obtained about 10.8 million reads on average for CD4+ cells from healthy donors. Whole-study findings and limits: Patients versus controls showed no significant CD8+ Simpson's diversity difference. A set of twenty-nine CD8+ CDR3 sequences was shared between patients and controls, and these sequences appeared highly expressed in patients.

CDR3 and TCR beta VDJ profiling relied on a genomic DNA template. TCRdb re-analysed the reads in MiXCR, keeping a single row per CDR3 protein. The table lists around 68,000 distinct CDR3 sequences, approximately 51% of them singletons. About this clonotype: Antigen: not known. Sequence at one end of the junction differs from germline and may be a read error.

Germline CDR1 SGHRS, CDR2 YFSETQ. This CDR3 has 12 amino acids. The chain employs TRBV5-1 and TRBJ1-1, with D unresolved. The receptor was derived from a human donor in good health, serving as a control. Input material: sorted CD4+, CD8+, or CD8+CD57+ T cells (not recorded which) from PBMCs. In DNA form, the CDR3 reads TGCGCCAGCAGCGCCGGATCCACCGAAGCTCTCTTT. Protein: CASSAGSTEALF.